This entry concerns a single TCR beta chain. No antigen is known for it. The sample comes from a study of blood T cells in healthy people across ages. Whole-study findings and limits: Diversity estimated from one million T cells was considered an underestimate.

Per individual sample, total RNA of at least 5 micrograms was extracted. Together with a sample-barcoded 5' primer, a J-beta primer mix was included in a second PCR lasting about 6 to 12 cycles. TCRdb processed the 5' RACE reads anew with MiXCR; each CDR3 protein has one entry. Of around 1.1 million distinct CDR3 sequences listed, roughly two fifths were seen once; the top ten hold less than 15%. V shed 5 bases and J 5 bases; nucleotides not matched to a gene: 16. CDR3 length: 17 residues. The chain combines TRBV12-3 or TRBV12-4 with TRBJ1-1; 8 bases map to TRBD1. Specimen: blood. This receptor was obtained from a man younger than 30 in good health. The CDR3 here is CASSPMGAGGVKTEAFF. CDR3 sequence (DNA): TGTGCCAGCAGTCCCATGGGCGCAGGGGGCGTAAAGACTGAAGCTTTCTTT.